This T cell receptor beta chain was captured in a study of blood T cell repertoires in COVID-19. Per the original data handling: Amplification of reference gene primers provided the estimated nucleated cell counts. This table comes from immunoSEQ multiplex PCR, and its TCRdb copy is limited to in-frame clones, with some not included. That table is the source of V, J and clone size, and D and trimming were worked out from the DNA. The data contain some 350,000 clones, 80% to 90% of them singletons. The sequenced material came from PBMCs or T cells enriched from blood (not recorded which). The origin of this receptor is a man aged 18 to 29 who had recovered from COVID-19.

The CDR3 protein is CATSDGTGKEQYF. The CDR3 DNA sequence: TGTGCCACCAGTGACGGGACAGGGAAAGAGCAGTACTTC. The rearrangement uses TRBV24-1 and TRBJ2-7; 9 bases map to TRBD1. J gave up 7 bases and V 4 bases, and 4 bases lay outside the gene matches. Per germline, CDR1 KGHDR and CDR2 SFDVKD. The CDR3 is made up of 13 amino acids.